One and the same sample provided the 30 T cell receptor beta chains below, sequenced in a study of early T cells in non-severe SARS-CoV-2 infection. TCRdb re-analysed the 5' RACE reads in MiXCR, keeping a single row per CDR3 protein. This table holds some 98,000 distinct CDR3 sequences, 16% found once. Specimen: whole blood. Every receptor here comes from an adult who was a healthcare worker with PCR-confirmed SARS-CoV-2 infection or an uninfected control (not recorded which).

The rearrangement links TRBV28 to TRBJ1-2; TRBD1 matches 7 bases. The CDR3 totals 13 residues. Germline lookup yields CDR1 MDHEN and CDR2 SYDVKM. The J segment lost 8 bases and the V segment lost 5 bases, leaving 8 bases of the junction unmatched. The chain's CDR3 is CASSPRQGSGYTF. CDR3 in DNA: TGTGCCAGCAGTCCTCGACAGGGTTCGGGCTACACCTTC.

The rearrangement uses TRBV3-1 and TRBJ2-5; perhaps TRBD1 as D (5 bases). V gave up 1 base and J gave up 4 bases, with 19 bases separating them. Germline V CDR1 and CDR2: LGHDT, YNNKEL (reference sequence). The CDR3 is 17 amino acids. The CDR3 DNA reads as TGTGCCAGCAGCCAAGCGGTTCAGGGTCCCGGACGAGAGACCCAGTACTTC. This encodes CASSQAVQGPGRETQYF.

The chain couples TRBV7-2 to TRBJ1-5; D remains unclear. This CDR3 has 14 residues. Trimming took off 3 bases at V and 4 bases at J, with 10 bases between the two ends. CDR1 and CDR2 (germline): SGHTA, FQGNSA. The CDR3 region has the DNA TGTGCCAGCAGCTTGAAAGGGCAAAATCAGCCCCAGCATTTT. It specifies CASSLKGQNQPQHF.

This clonotype has ten or more counts. This sequence joins TRBV4-3 and TRBJ1-1; D call uncertain. The germline gives CDR1 LGHNA, CDR2 YSLEER. The CDR3 extends over 13 amino acids. The ends were cut back, 0 bases at V and 3 bases at J, with 5 bases in the middle. The CDR3 loop is CASSQEGDTEAFF. The DNA of the CDR3 is TGCGCCAGCAGCCAAGAGGGCGACACTGAAGCTTTCTTT.

CDR3 in amino acids: CASSPPSGGTADTQYF. The DNA of the CDR3 is TGTGCCAGCTCACCTCCTAGCGGGGGGACTGCAGATACGCAGTATTTT. V and J are TRBV18 and TRBJ2-3; 11 bases align to TRBD2. Germline V gives CDR1 KGHSH, CDR2 LQKENI. The CDR3 contains 16 residues. With V trimmed by 3 bases and J by 4 bases, 6 bases remained unmatched.

V is TRBV19 and J is TRBJ2-1, with TRBD1 as a possible D gene (6 bases). This CDR3 is built from 14 residues. CDR1 and CDR2 (germline): LNHDA, SQIVND (reference sequence). The germline V and J ends were trimmed by 7 bases and 3 bases, with 13 bases remaining between them. The CDR3 region is CASTRQTGYNEQFF. CDR3 DNA sequence: TGTGCCAGTACCCGCCAGACAGGCTACAATGAGCAGTTCTTC. Supplemented by reference TRBV19 and TRBJ2-1, the full variable domain reads DGGITQSPKYLFRKEGQNVTLSCEQNLNHDAMYWYRQDPGQGLRLIYYSQIVNDFQKGDIAEGYSVSREKKESFPLTVTSAQKNPTAFYLCASTRQTGYNEQFFGPGTRLTVL.

V and J are TRBV29-1 and TRBJ2-1; D may be TRBD1 or TRBD2 (6 bases each). The CDR3 runs to 17 residues. Trimming removed 1 base at V and 4 bases at J, with 20 bases between. Germline CDR1 and CDR2: SQVTM and ANQGSEA. CDR3 coding DNA: TGCAGCGTTGAAGGGGGGCGGGGTAGCGGTCCTTACAATGAGCAGTTCTTC. Translated: CSVEGGRGSGPYNEQFF.

J is TRBJ1-1 and V is TRBV5-6; D is perhaps TRBD1 (5 bases). The V end was cut by 3 bases, the J end by 4 bases, with 16 bases between. The CDR3 sequence is 15 residues long. Germline V gene data show CDR1 as SGHDT and CDR2 as YYEEEE. In DNA, the CDR3 is TGTGCCAGCAGCTCCCTGGAGGGGCGTAGCACTGAAGCTTTCTTT. Its translation is CASSSLEGRSTEAFF.

The rearrangement joins TRBV27 to TRBJ2-3; 12 nucleotides align to TRBD2. The V segment lost 5 bases and the J segment 1 base; nucleotides outside the gene matches: 4. The CDR3 runs to 16 residues. Looked up from germline, CDR1 is MNHEY and CDR2 is SMNVEV (reference sequence). The CDR3: CASSPRTSGGTDTQYF. In DNA form, the CDR3 reads TGTGCCAGCAGTCCAAGGACTAGCGGGGGCACAGATACGCAGTATTTT.

This clonotype was seen more than once but under ten times. This chain links TRBV28 with TRBJ1-1; D is unclear. Trimming pared 2 bases from V and 1 base from J, leaving 8 bases between. Germline V gene lookup returns CDR1 MDHEN and CDR2 SYDVKM. The length of the CDR3 is 14 residues. The CDR3 DNA is TGTGCCAGCAGTTTACCAGCCGAGAACACTGAAGCTTTCTTT. Its protein is CASSLPAENTEAFF.

V and J are TRBV7-2 and TRBJ2-6, with D perhaps TRBD2 (6 bases). Between the trimmed V and J ends, which lost 6 bases and 0 bases, there was a span of 12 bases. The CDR3 has 16 amino acids. The germline V gene encodes CDR1 SGHTA and CDR2 FQGNSA. The CDR3 reads CASRPDGSSGANVLTF. The CDR3 DNA is TGTGCCAGCAGGCCGGACGGGAGCTCTGGGGCCAACGTCCTGACTTTC.

This clonotype has a handful of counts. V usage is TRBV11-2 and J usage is TRBJ2-1; no firm D call. The CDR3 is 17 amino acids. V was shortened by 0 bases and J by 5 bases, with 17 bases between the two germline ends. In germline, CDR1 is SGHAT, CDR2 FQNNGV. The CDR3 nucleotides are TGTGCCAGCAGCTTAGAACGGTGGGTACTGGGGAACAATGAGCAGTTCTTC. This codes for CASSLERWVLGNNEQFF.

The sample holds a few counts of this clonotype. The CDR3 coding sequence is TGTGCCATCAGTGAAGGGACGAACACCGGGGAGCTGTTTTTT. It is translated as CAISEGTNTGELFF. V is TRBV10-3 and J is TRBJ2-2, with D uncertain. This CDR3 is 14 amino acids long. V was pared by 3 bases and J by 0 bases, with 5 bases between. Per the germline V gene, CDR1 is ENHRY and CDR2 is SYGVKD.

This clonotype has a count of ten or more. The rearrangement joins TRBV12-3 or TRBV12-4 to TRBJ2-3, with a possible D match to TRBD1 (5 bases). V was cut by 1 base and J by 3 bases, with 14 bases left in between. CDR3 size: 16 residues. The CDR3 DNA reads as TGTGCCAGCAGTTTAGAGACAGTTCGAAGTACAGATACGCAGTATTTT. Its protein is CASSLETVRSTDTQYF.

V gene TRBV5-1 combines with J gene TRBJ1-2, with D possibly TRBD1 on 5 matching bases. Trimming stripped 3 bases from V and 2 bases from J, with 14 bases between. The CDR3 spans 15 residues. Germline CDR1 reads SGHRS; CDR2 reads YFSETQ. CDR3 sequence: CASSYHDSFNYGYTF. CDR3 DNA sequence: TGCGCCAGCAGCTATCACGACAGCTTCAACTATGGCTACACCTTC.

This clonotype was observed a handful of times. One end of the junction varies from germline; a read error may be responsible. The chain joins TRBV14 to TRBJ2-7; D perhaps matches TRBD1 (6 bases). The CDR3 extends over 14 amino acids. The V gene's germline CDR1 is SGHDN and CDR2 FVKESK. In DNA form, the CDR3 reads TGTGCCAGCAGCCAAAGCCCGGGACACCTTCATTACGACTTC. This codes for CASSQSPGHLHYDF.

The gene calls are TRBV5-1 and TRBJ2-7; TRBD2 matches 13 bases. This CDR3 contains 17 residues. Germline assignment: CDR1 SGHRS and CDR2 YFSETQ. V trimming: 4 bases; J trimming: 1 base; junction bases outside the gene matches: 8. The CDR3, as DNA: TGCGCCAGCAGCCTCAACTCACTAGCGGGGGGGTCCTACGAGCAGTACTTC. Its translation is CASSLNSLAGGSYEQYF.

This clonotype came up a few times. The genes are TRBV11-2 and TRBJ2-7; D unresolved. Trimming cost V 1 base and J 3 bases, with 19 bases left between them. The CDR3 covers 17 residues. CDR1 is SGHAT and CDR2 is FQNNGV in the germline V gene. Written as DNA, the CDR3 is TGTGCCAGCAGCTTAGCCAATATCCTTACTCCTATCTACGAGCAGTACTTC. The encoded protein is CASSLANILTPIYEQYF.

The chain employs TRBV7-2 and TRBJ1-4; possibly TRBD1 for D (5 bases). The CDR3 consists of 15 residues. CDR1 is SGHTA, CDR2 FQGNSA, per germline. Trimming cost V 5 bases and J 3 bases, with 13 bases left between them. CDR3: CASSVGGTANEKLFF. CDR3 nucleotide sequence: TGTGCCAGCAGCGTAGGAGGGACGGCTAATGAAAAACTGTTTTTT.

This clonotype has a handful of counts. This chain joins TRBV10-3 and TRBJ2-5, with TRBD1 identical over 8 bases. CDR1 is ENHRY and CDR2 is SYGVKD in the germline V gene. After removal of 5 bases from V and 5 bases from J, the junction contained 4 bases not matched to a gene. The CDR3 runs to 13 residues. The CDR3 nucleotides read TGTGCCATCAGTTTGACAGGGGAGGAGACCCAGTACTTC. This translates into CAISLTGEETQYF.

This clonotype was observed a handful of times. The chain employs TRBV10-2 and TRBJ1-1, with no clear D. Germline lookup yields CDR1 WSHSY and CDR2 SAAADI. V lost 3 bases to trimming and J lost 0 bases, with 8 bases between them. This CDR3 spans 14 amino acids. CDR3 nucleotide sequence: TGCGCCAGCAGTGAAAGTGACATGAACACTGAAGCTTTCTTT. Protein sequence: CASSESDMNTEAFF.

In this sample, this clonotype turned up a few times. V usage is TRBV10-3 and J usage is TRBJ1-1, with a possible D match to TRBD1 (5 bases). This CDR3 region has 13 residues. In germline, CDR1 is ENHRY, CDR2 SYGVKD. The V and J ends lost 3 bases and 11 bases respectively, with 16 bases between them. CDR3 loop: CAISEEPRVTAFF. The CDR3 coding sequence is TGTGCCATCAGTGAAGAGCCCAGGGTCACGGCTTTCTTT.

This clonotype came up many times. The chain's CDR3 is CASSRQGANTEAFF. The CDR3 bases are TGTGCCAGCAGCCGACAGGGGGCTAACACTGAAGCTTTCTTT. V gene TRBV6-2 or TRBV6-3 combines with J gene TRBJ1-1; 10 nucleotides align to TRBD1. The CDR3 covers 14 residues. V was clipped by 6 bases and J by 2 bases; unmatched bases: 3. Germline-derived CDR1 and CDR2 are MNHEY and SVGEGT.

This clonotype occurred a few times. The chain is built from TRBV6-5 and TRBJ2-1; tentative D call: TRBD2 (6 bases). The ends were cut back, 6 bases at V and 9 bases at J, with 21 bases in the middle. There are 15 residues in the CDR3. CDR1 and CDR2 from the germline V gene are MNHEY and SVGAGI. This CDR3 is CASSRRAGQHGEQFF. DNA of the CDR3: TGTGCCAGCAGCCGGAGGGCCGGGCAGCATGGTGAGCAGTTCTTC.

This clonotype was counted a few times. This chain's CDR3 is CASSLGGVGGYTF. In DNA, the CDR3 is TGCGCCAGCAGCTTGGGAGGGGTCGGCGGCTACACCTTC. The V and J genes are TRBV5-1 and TRBJ1-2; perhaps TRBD1 as D (5 bases). The ends were cut back, 0 bases at V and 8 bases at J, with 11 bases in the middle. The length of the CDR3 is 13 residues. CDR1 and CDR2 from the germline V gene are SGHRS and YFSETQ.

This rearrangement joins TRBV27 to TRBJ1-4; 8 positions agree with TRBD1. Germline V CDR1 and CDR2: MNHEY, SMNVEV (reference sequence). Trimming took 7 bases from V and 3 from J; bases not matched to a gene: 4. The CDR3 contains 14 residues. CDR3 sequence: CASTPTGANEKLFF. The CDR3 region has the DNA TGTGCCAGCACCCCGACAGGGGCTAATGAAAAACTGTTTTTT.

The rearrangement uses TRBV7-9 and TRBJ2-3, with a weak D call TRBD2 (5 bases). The CDR3 spans 15 residues. CDR1 is SEHNR, CDR2 FQNEAQ, per germline (reference sequence). V lost 0 bases and J 1 base, leaving 8 bases between the germline ends. CDR3 sequence: CASSLALAGTDTQYF. As DNA, the CDR3 is TGTGCCAGCAGCTTAGCGCTAGCCGGCACAGATACGCAGTATTTT.

V usage is TRBV19 and J usage is TRBJ2-7; maybe TRBD2 (6 bases). CDR3 size: 14 residues. CDR1 is LNHDA, CDR2 SQIVND, per germline (reference sequence). Trimming stripped 4 bases from V and 6 bases from J, with 16 bases between. The CDR3 DNA follows: TGTGCCAGTAGTACATCGGGACTCCTGGTCGAGCAGTACTTC. This translates into CASSTSGLLVEQYF.

This clonotype has a handful of counts. The chain joins TRBV19 to TRBJ2-1, with 9 bases matching TRBD1. CDR1 is LNHDA, CDR2 SQIVND, per germline (reference sequence). V shed 6 bases and J 1 base; nucleotides not matched to a gene: 4. This CDR3 contains 15 residues. The CDR3 reads CASRRGTGSYNEQFF. The DNA of the CDR3 is TGTGCCAGTAGGCGGGGGACAGGGTCCTACAATGAGCAGTTCTTC. The full variable domain, with the rest looked up from reference TRBV19 and TRBJ2-1, is DGGITQSPKYLFRKEGQNVTLSCEQNLNHDAMYWYRQDPGQGLRLIYYSQIVNDFQKGDIAEGYSVSREKKESFPLTVTSAQKNPTAFYLCASRRGTGSYNEQFFGPGTRLTVL.

The chain carries TRBV12-5 and TRBJ2-2; no definite D call. Trimming removed 2 bases from V and 4 bases from J, with 5 bases in between. Germline V lookup: CDR1 LGHNT, CDR2 FRNRAP. The CDR3 covers 13 residues. CDR3 loop: CASGLSTTGELFF. As DNA, the CDR3 is TGTGCTAGTGGTTTGTCCACCACCGGGGAGCTGTTTTTT.